The clone carrying this TCR beta chain has just a few counts. Its antigen is currently unknown. The data are from a study of identical twins. Study-level findings and limits: The study drew conclusions from cross-sectional statistical analysis, not from following the same donors. Out-of-frame alpha sequences that twins shared showed excess low generation probability. Models underpredicted monozygotic twin sharing of out-of-frame TCR alpha. Memory repertoires lacked the insertion deficit that abundant cord blood beta clonotypes showed.

TCRdb re-called the 5' RACE reads through MiXCR, storing one row per CDR3 protein. The sample records under 300,000 distinct CDR3 sequences, about an eighth being singletons. V dropped 3 bases and J dropped 0; count of bases not matched to a gene: 5. CDR1 SGDLS and CDR2 YYNGEE come from the germline V gene. The CDR3 consists of 17 residues. The same data also contributed to another study, on yellow fever vaccine responses in identical twins.

The rearrangement uses TRBV9 and TRBJ2-2; 10 nucleotides line up with TRBD2. The source is a woman between 18 and 30 years old in good health. Sequencing was performed on memory (CD45RO+) T cells sorted from blood. As DNA, the CDR3 is TGTGCCAGCAGCGAAGGAGCGGGGGGGCCGAACACCGGGGAGCTGTTTTTT. This translates into CASSEGAGGPNTGELFF.